This T cell receptor beta chain was recovered during a study of shared clonotypes between healthy human individuals. Study conclusions and caveats: Naive subsets generally exceeded memory subsets in estimated richness.

TCRdb's table, derived via immunoSEQ multiplex PCR, lists solely in-frame clones and lacks some. Altogether around 1.5 million clones are present, nearly 99% being singletons, with the ten largest covering approximately 0.45%. As for this clone: The antigen is unknown.

The CD4+ fraction was divided into a CD45RA+ naive subset and a CD45RA-negative memory subset. The germline V gene has CDR1 SGHAT and CDR2 FQNNGV. V trimming: 3 bases; J trimming: 2 bases; junction bases outside the gene matches: 4. This CDR3 has 14 amino acids. Sample: naive CD4+ T cells sorted from blood. Subset: CD45RA+ positively selected. The sequence was collected from a young man in good health. This chain joins TRBV11-2 and TRBJ2-7; 7 bases match TRBD2. This chain's CDR3 is CASSLSGKPYEQYF. CDR3 DNA: TGTGCCAGCAGCTTGAGCGGGAAGCCCTACGAGCAGTACTTC.